These 6 T cell receptor beta chains came from one sample sequenced in a study of blood T cells in healthy people across ages. Through a sample-barcoded 5' primer and a J-beta primer mix, a second PCR was run for roughly 7 to 11 cycles. MiXCR, applied by TCRdb to the 5' RACE reads, yields one record per CDR3 protein. The repertoire holds more than 800,000 distinct CDR3 sequences, with 29% as singletons. The sample consisted of blood. The source of these receptors is a woman older than 75 in good health.

This clonotype was seen many times. The genes are TRBV18 and TRBJ2-3; 11 nucleotides align to TRBD2. The V segment lost 0 bases and the J segment 4 bases; nucleotides outside the gene matches: 3. Germline V gene data show CDR1 as KGHSH and CDR2 as LQKENI. CDR3 length: 16 amino acids. The CDR3 loop is CASSPPGLAVSDTQYF. The CDR3 bases are TGTGCCAGCTCACCACCGGGACTAGCGGTGTCAGATACGCAGTATTTT.

Turning to this clonotype: A much larger clone lies one base from this, so it may be a read error. The genes are TRBV6-5 and TRBJ2-1; 9 nucleotides line up with TRBD1. This CDR3 comprises 15 residues. The V and J ends lost 5 bases and 6 bases, in that order; junction bases with no gene match: 8. Germline CDR1 MNHEY, CDR2 SVGAGI. The CDR3 DNA reads as TGTGCCAGCAGTCAGGACAGGGGATTTGGCAATGAGCAGTTCTTC. Translation gives CASSQDRGFGNEQFF.

This chain connects TRBV18 to TRBJ1-4, with D tentatively TRBD1 (5 bases). The germline V gene encodes CDR1 KGHSH and CDR2 LQKENI. The CDR3 has 13 residues. V was clipped by 6 bases and J by 7 bases, with 12 bases between them. The CDR3 nucleotides read TGTGCCAGCTCGTTCCAGAGGGGTGAAAAACTGTTTTTT. It specifies CASSFQRGEKLFF.

Of note for this clonotype: The junction departs from germline at one end; a sequencing error may be responsible. This chain links TRBV6-2 or TRBV6-3 with TRBJ2-5; D is ambiguous. Germline V CDR1 and CDR2: MNHEY, SVGEGT. This CDR3 contains 15 residues. As DNA, the CDR3 is TGTACCAGCAGTTACTCTGTCTCCTGGCAAGGGACCCAGTACTTC. Translated: CTSSYSVSWQGTQYF.

This clonotype was seen more than once but under ten times. This chain connects TRBV20-1 to TRBJ2-3; 11 nucleotides line up with TRBD1. Germline values: CDR1 DFQATT, CDR2 SNEGSKA (reference sequence). Unmatched junction bases numbered 7, after V lost 6 bases and J lost 5 bases. This CDR3 comprises 14 residues. The CDR3 protein is CSAMDRGRGDTQYF. The CDR3 DNA reads as TGCAGTGCCATGGACAGGGGGCGGGGAGATACGCAGTATTTT.

A word on this clonotype: At one of its ends the junction is not consistent with the germline gene, which may arise from a read error. Written as DNA, the CDR3 is TGTGCCGGCAGCCAGGCCCGGAACTATGGCTACACCTTC. This encodes CAGSQARNYGYTF. The chain employs TRBV11-2 and TRBJ1-2; no firm D call. CDR1 is SGHAT and CDR2 is FQNNGV in the germline V gene. The CDR3 consists of 13 residues.